This T cell receptor (beta chain) was sequenced for a study of blood T cell repertoires in COVID-19. Turning to the study itself: Donors in the United States, Italy and Spain gave samples during acute or convalescent COVID-19. The analysed material was cDNA or gDNA that came from T cells, B-cell-depleted T cells, or PBMCs.

Enrollees, about 18 to 89 years old, lived in approximately 24 US areas. Study processing details: Nucleated cell counts were estimated from reference gene primer amplification. The data were produced by immunoSEQ multiplex PCR, yet TCRdb's version contains in-frame clones alone and is incomplete. V and J calls and clone size come straight from that table; D and trimming were deduced from the DNA. The repertoire holds about 480,000 clones, roughly nine tenths seen once, with approximately 2% in the top ten. The CDR3 has 10 amino acids. Germline V lookup: CDR1 SGDLS, CDR2 YYNGEE. The V gene lost 9 bases and the J gene lost 8 bases, with 8 bases spanning the gap.

The sample comprised PBMCs or T cells enriched from blood (not recorded which). This rearrangement joins TRBV9 to TRBJ2-2, with D possibly TRBD2 on 5 matching bases. This TCR derives from a woman younger than 30 with acute COVID-19. CDR3 sequence reads: CATPGGELFF. The CDR3 DNA reads TGTGCCACCCCGGGGGGGGAGCTGTTTTTT.